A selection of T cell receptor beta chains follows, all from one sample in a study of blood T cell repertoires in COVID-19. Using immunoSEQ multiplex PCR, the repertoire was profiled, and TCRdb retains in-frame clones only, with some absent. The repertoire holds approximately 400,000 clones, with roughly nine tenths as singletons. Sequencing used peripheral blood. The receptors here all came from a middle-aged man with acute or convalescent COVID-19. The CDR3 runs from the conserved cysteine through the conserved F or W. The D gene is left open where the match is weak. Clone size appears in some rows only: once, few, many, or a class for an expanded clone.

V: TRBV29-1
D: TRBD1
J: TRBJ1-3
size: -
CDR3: CSVGEQGPGNTIYF
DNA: TGCAGCGTTGGAGAACAGGGGCCTGGAAACACCATATATTTT

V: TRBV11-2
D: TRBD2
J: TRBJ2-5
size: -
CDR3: CASSLDVRLAGDSRETQYF
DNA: TGTGCCAGCAGCTTAGACGTGCGACTAGCGGGAGATTCGCGAGAGACCCAGTACTTC

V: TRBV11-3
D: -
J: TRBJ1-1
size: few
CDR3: CASSLSGMNTEAFF
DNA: TGTGCCAGCAGCTTAAGTGGCATGAACACTGAAGCTTTCTTT

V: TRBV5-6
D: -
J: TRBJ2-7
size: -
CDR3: CASSSLSYEQYF
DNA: TGTGCCAGCAGCTCTCTTTCCTACGAGCAGTACTTC

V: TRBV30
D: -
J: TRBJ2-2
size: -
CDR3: CAWNRQDTGELFF
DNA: TGTGCCTGGAACAGGCAGGATACCGGGGAGCTGTTTTTT

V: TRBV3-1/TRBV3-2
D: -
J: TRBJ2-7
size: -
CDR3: CASSQERELQGYEQYF
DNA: TGTGCCAGCAGCCAAGAGAGGGAACTTCAAGGCTACGAGCAGTACTTC

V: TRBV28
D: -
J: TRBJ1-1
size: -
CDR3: CASSPGTEAFF
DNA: TGTGCCAGCAGTCCGGGGACTGAAGCTTTCTTT

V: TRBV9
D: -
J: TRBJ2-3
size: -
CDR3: CASSVNEAPQYF
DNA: TGTGCCAGCAGCGTGAACGAGGCGCCGCAGTATTTT

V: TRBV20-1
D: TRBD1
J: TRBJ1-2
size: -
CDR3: CSASRTGDYGYTF
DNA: TGCAGTGCTAGTAGGACAGGGGACTATGGCTACACCTTC

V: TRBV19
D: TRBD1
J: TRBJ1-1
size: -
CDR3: CASSGDRGLNTEAFF
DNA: TGTGCCAGTAGTGGAGACAGGGGCTTGAACACTGAAGCTTTCTTT

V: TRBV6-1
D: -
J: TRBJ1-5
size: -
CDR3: CASSDAPRGNQPQHF
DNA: TGTGCCAGCAGTGACGCCCCCCGGGGCAATCAGCCCCAGCATTTT

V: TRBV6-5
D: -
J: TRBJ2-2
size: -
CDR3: CASSYDRNTGELFF
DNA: TGTGCCAGCAGTTACGACAGAAACACCGGGGAGCTGTTTTTT

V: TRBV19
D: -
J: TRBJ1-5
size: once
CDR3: CASSIEQKRGPQHF
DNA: TGTGCCAGTAGTATTGAACAGAAACGGGGGCCCCAGCATTTT

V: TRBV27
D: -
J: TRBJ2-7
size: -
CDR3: CASSLNRNEQYF
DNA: TGTGCCAGCAGCCTCAACAGGAACGAGCAGTACTTC

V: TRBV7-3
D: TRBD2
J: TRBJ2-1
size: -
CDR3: CASSITGTSGGAAEQFF
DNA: TGTGCCAGCAGCATCACCGGGACTAGCGGGGGGGCCGCTGAGCAGTTCTTC

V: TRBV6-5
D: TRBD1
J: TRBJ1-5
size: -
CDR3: CASSPRTGGNQPQHF
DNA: TGTGCCAGCAGTCCCCGGACAGGGGGCAATCAGCCCCAGCATTTT

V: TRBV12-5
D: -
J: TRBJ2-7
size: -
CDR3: CASGPSGYEQYF
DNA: TGTGCTAGTGGTCCCTCCGGCTACGAGCAGTACTTC

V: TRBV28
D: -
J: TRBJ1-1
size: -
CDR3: CASSYGTEAFF
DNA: TGTGCCAGCAGTTACGGGACAGAAGCTTTCTTT

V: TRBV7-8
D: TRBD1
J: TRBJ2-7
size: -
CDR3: CASRGQDFYEQYF
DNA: TGTGCCAGCAGGGGACAGGATTTCTACGAGCAGTACTTC

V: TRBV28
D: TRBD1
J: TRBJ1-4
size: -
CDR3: CASNWQGASTNEKLFF
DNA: TGTGCCAGCAATTGGCAGGGGGCGTCTACTAATGAAAAACTGTTTTTT

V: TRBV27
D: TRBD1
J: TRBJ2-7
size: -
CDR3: CASSPRTGGVNEQYF
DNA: TGTGCCAGCAGTCCCCGGACAGGGGGTGTAAACGAGCAGTACTTC

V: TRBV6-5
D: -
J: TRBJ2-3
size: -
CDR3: CASSGTAYSTDTQYF
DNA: TGTGCCAGCAGCGGCACAGCTTATAGCACAGATACGCAGTATTTT

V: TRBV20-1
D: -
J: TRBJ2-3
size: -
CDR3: CSTQRTDTQYF
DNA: TGCAGTACACAGAGAACAGATACGCAGTATTTT

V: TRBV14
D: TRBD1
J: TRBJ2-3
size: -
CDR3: CASSLYRDSRTDTQYF
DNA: TGTGCCAGCAGCCTTTACCGGGACAGCCGCACAGATACGCAGTATTTT

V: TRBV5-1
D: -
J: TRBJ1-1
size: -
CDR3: CASRKQTGLNTEAFF
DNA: TGCGCCAGCAGAAAACAGACAGGACTGAACACTGAAGCTTTCTTT

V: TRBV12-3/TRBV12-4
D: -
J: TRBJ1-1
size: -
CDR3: CASSQGEAFF
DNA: TGTGCCAGCAGTCAGGGTGAAGCTTTCTTT

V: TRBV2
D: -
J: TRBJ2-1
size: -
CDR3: CASSVVSGSYNEQFF
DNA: TGTGCCAGCAGTGTGGTCTCCGGCTCCTACAATGAGCAGTTCTTC

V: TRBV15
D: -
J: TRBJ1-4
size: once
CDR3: CATSRGPTNEKLFF
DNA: TGTGCCACCAGCAGGGGCCCAACTAATGAAAAACTGTTTTTT

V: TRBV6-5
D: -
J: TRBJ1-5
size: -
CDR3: CASSYGGPQTTQHF
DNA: TGTGCCAGCAGTTACGGCGGGCCGCAGACGACCCAGCATTTT

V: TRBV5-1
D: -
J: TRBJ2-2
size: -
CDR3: CASSFVAVQNTGELFF
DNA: TGCGCCAGCAGCTTCGTGGCGGTGCAAAACACCGGGGAGCTGTTTTTT

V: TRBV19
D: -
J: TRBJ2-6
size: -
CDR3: CASSRIPQGTGANVLTF
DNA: TGTGCCAGTAGTAGGATACCTCAGGGGACTGGGGCCAACGTCCTGACTTTC

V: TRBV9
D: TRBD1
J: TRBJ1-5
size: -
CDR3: CASSLGQHNQPQHF
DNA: TGTGCCAGCAGCCTGGGACAGCATAATCAGCCCCAGCATTTT

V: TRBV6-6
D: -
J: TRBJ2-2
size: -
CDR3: CASGWTEWNTGELFF
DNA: TGTGCCAGCGGGTGGACAGAGTGGAACACCGGGGAGCTGTTTTTT

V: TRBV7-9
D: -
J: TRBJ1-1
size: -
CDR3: CASSRTQGLDGAFF
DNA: TGTGCCAGCAGCCGAACTCAGGGGTTGGATGGAGCTTTCTTT

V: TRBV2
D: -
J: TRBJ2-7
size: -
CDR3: CASRRRESEQYF
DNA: TGTGCCAGCAGGAGGCGTGAGTCCGAGCAGTACTTC

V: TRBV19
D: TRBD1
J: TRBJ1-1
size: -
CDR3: CASSPDREVTEAFF
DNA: TGTGCCAGTAGTCCGGACAGGGAGGTCACTGAAGCTTTCTTT

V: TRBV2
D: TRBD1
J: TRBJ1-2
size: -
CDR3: CASSFRSGTGRDGYTF
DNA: TGTGCCAGCAGTTTTAGATCCGGGACAGGGAGGGATGGCTACACCTTC

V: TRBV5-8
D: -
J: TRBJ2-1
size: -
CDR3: CASRPIRGSYNEQFF
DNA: TGTGCCAGCAGGCCTATAAGGGGCTCCTACAATGAGCAGTTCTTC

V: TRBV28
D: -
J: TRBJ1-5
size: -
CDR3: CASSRSRTAKNQPQHF
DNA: TGTGCCAGCAGTCGCTCGCGGACAGCGAAGAATCAGCCCCAGCATTTT

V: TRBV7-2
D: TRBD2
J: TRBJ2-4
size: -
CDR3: CASSHYLLAGVAKNIQYF
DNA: TGTGCCAGCAGCCATTACCTCCTAGCGGGCGTAGCCAAAAACATTCAGTACTTC

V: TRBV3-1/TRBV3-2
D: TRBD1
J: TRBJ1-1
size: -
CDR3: CASSVDRGTEAFF
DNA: TGTGCCAGCAGCGTCGACAGGGGCACTGAAGCTTTCTTT

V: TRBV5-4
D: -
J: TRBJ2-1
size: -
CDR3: CASNPGTSAEQFF
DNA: TGTGCCAGCAACCCGGGGACTTCCGCCGAGCAGTTCTTC

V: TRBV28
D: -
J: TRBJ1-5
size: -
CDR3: CASSFPSSAPGDYSNQPQHF
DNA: TGTGCCAGCAGTTTTCCCTCCTCCGCGCCGGGAGATTATAGCAATCAGCCCCAGCATTTT

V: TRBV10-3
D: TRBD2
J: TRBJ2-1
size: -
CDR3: CAITKEGLAGGRSSYNEQFF
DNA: TGTGCCATCACCAAGGAGGGACTAGCGGGAGGCCGGAGCTCCTACAATGAGCAGTTCTTC

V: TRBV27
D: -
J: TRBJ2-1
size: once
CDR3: CASRNPTQRSYNEQFF
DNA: TGTGCCAGCAGAAACCCAACCCAAAGGAGTTACAATGAGCAGTTCTTC

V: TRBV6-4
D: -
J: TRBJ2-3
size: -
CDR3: CASSGESLGTQYF
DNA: TGTGCCAGCAGTGGGGAGTCTTTAGGAACGCAGTATTTT

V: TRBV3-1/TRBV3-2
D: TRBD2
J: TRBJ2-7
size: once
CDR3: CASSQDGTSGYYEQYF
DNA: TGTGCCAGCAGCCAAGATGGCACTAGCGGTTACTACGAGCAGTACTTC

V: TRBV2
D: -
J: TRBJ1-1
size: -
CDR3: CASSGEGDQGTEAFF
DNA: TGTGCCAGCAGTGGTGAGGGTGATCAAGGCACTGAAGCTTTCTTT

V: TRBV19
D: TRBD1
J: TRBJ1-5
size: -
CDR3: CASSLTGGHGNQPQHF
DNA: TGTGCCAGTAGTTTGACAGGGGGCCACGGCAATCAGCCCCAGCATTTT

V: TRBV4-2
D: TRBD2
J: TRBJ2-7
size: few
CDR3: CASSQGLAGGPYF
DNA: TGTGCCAGCAGCCAAGGTCTAGCGGGAGGGCCGTACTTC

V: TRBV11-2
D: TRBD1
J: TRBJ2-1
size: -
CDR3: CASNRDRDYNEQFF
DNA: TGTGCCAGCAACCGGGACAGGGACTACAATGAGCAGTTCTTC

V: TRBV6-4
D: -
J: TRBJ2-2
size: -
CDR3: CANVCRDCNTGELFF
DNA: TGTGCCAACGTCTGCCGGGACTGCAACACCGGGGAGCTGTTTTTT

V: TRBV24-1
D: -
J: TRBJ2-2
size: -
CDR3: CATSDPGDTYTGELFF
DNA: TGTGCCACCAGTGACCCGGGAGACACCTACACCGGGGAGCTGTTTTTT

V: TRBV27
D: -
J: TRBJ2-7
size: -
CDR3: CASSPPLGEAYEQYF
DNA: TGTGCCAGCAGTCCCCCTTTAGGGGAGGCCTACGAGCAGTACTTC